These 17 T cell receptor beta chains were all obtained from the same sample, sequenced in a study of CD8+CD57+ T cells in acquired aplastic anemia. Investigators profiled TCR beta VDJ and CDR3 from genomic DNA template. TCRdb used MiXCR to reprocess the reads, holding one entry per CDR3 protein. The sample lists about 110,000 distinct CDR3 sequences; around 49% were seen once. Sequencing was carried out using sorted CD4+, CD8+, or CD8+CD57+ T cells (not recorded which) from PBMCs. The receptors shown here come from a human donor in good health, serving as a control.

This clonotype was counted between two and nine times. The chain carries TRBV25-1 and TRBJ2-7, with unresolved D. From germline, CDR1 is MGHDK and CDR2 SYGVNS. V lost 6 bases and J 10 bases, leaving 7 bases between the germline ends. The CDR3 has 9 residues. The CDR3 DNA reads as TGTGCCAGCAGCGTAGGACAGTACTTC. The encoded protein is CASSVGQYF.

CDR3 in amino acids: CASRTGDGGYEQYF. The CDR3 DNA is TGTGCCAGCAGGACAGGGGATGGGGGCTACGAGCAGTACTTC. J is TRBJ2-7 and V is TRBV25-1; 8 positions match TRBD1. Germline V gene sequence: CDR1 MGHDK, CDR2 SYGVNS. The ends lost 6 bases at V and 3 bases at J; junction bases unmatched: 7. CDR3 length equals 14 residues.

V and J are TRBV2 and TRBJ2-7, with 8 bases that match TRBD1. V shed 9 bases and J 2 bases; nucleotides not matched to a gene: 12. The CDR3 sequence is 15 residues long. CDR1 and CDR2 (germline): SNHLY, FYNNEI. As DNA, the CDR3 is TGTGCCAGTAGTCTGTGGACAGGGTCGACCTACGAGCAGTACTTC. Its translation is CASSLWTGSTYEQYF.

The V and J genes are TRBV2 and TRBJ2-5; 9 bases line up with TRBD1. V shed 5 bases and J 5 bases; nucleotides not matched to a gene: 6. Germline V gene data show CDR1 as SNHLY and CDR2 as FYNNEI. This CDR3 region has 14 residues. CDR3 sequence: CASSSLQGAETQYF. The CDR3 DNA reads as TGTGCCAGCAGTTCCTTACAGGGGGCCGAGACCCAGTACTTC.

About this clonotype itself: A single base separates this from a much larger clone, so it may be a read error. The conserved final phenylalanine or tryptophan is absent from the CDR3, which likely points to a read error. V and J are TRBV10-3 and TRBJ2-5; D is possibly TRBD1 or TRBD2 (5 bases each). From germline, CDR1 is ENHRY and CDR2 SYGVKD. CDR3 length equals 13 residues. The CDR3 loop reads CASSYSGAETQYL. DNA of the CDR3: TGTGCCAGCAGTTACTCCGGGGCAGAGACCCAGTACCTC.

Points on this clonotype: This likely comes from a read error, as the CDR3 has no conserved phenylalanine or tryptophan at its end. The rearrangement joins TRBV10-3 to TRBJ2-1; D remains ambiguous. Germline V gene data show CDR1 as ENHRY and CDR2 as SYGVKD. This CDR3 spans 11 amino acids. The CDR3 nucleotides read TGTACCATCAGTGTAGGGAATGAGCAGTTCTCC. It is translated as CTISVGNEQFS.

The table lists this clonotype with many counts. The rearrangement uses TRBV12-3 or TRBV12-4 and TRBJ1-5; 7 nucleotides align to TRBD1. CDR3 size: 14 residues. J lost 6 bases, V lost 7 bases, and 9 bases had no gene match. The CDR3 spells CASTNRGYGQPQHF. The CDR3 region has the DNA TGTGCCAGCACCAACAGGGGTTACGGTCAGCCCCAGCATTTT.

This clonotype was seen ten or more times. This chain links TRBV25-1 with TRBJ2-7; the D gene is possibly TRBD2 (7 bases). The germline CDR1 and CDR2 sequences are MGHDK and SYGVNS. Trimming stripped 4 bases from V and 7 bases from J, with 11 bases between. The CDR3 has 12 amino acids. The CDR3 sequence is CASSGGGGEQYF. The CDR3 DNA follows: TGTGCCAGCAGTGGGGGGGGCGGGGAGCAGTACTTC.

Written as DNA, the CDR3 is TGTGCCAGCAGCGCATTACAGGGCTTCACGGAAGCTTTCTTT. It encodes CASSALQGFTEAFF. The chain combines TRBV7-2 with TRBJ1-1; D is perhaps TRBD1 (6 bases). This CDR3 is 14 amino acids long. Germline V gene data show CDR1 as SGHTA and CDR2 as FQGNSA. Trimming took 5 bases from V and 8 from J, leaving 18 bases between them.

Only one count was recorded for this clonotype. The chain is built from TRBV24-1 and TRBJ2-3; D is unclear. The CDR3 runs to 13 residues. In germline, CDR1 is KGHDR, CDR2 SFDVKD. V was clipped by 2 bases and J by 2 bases, with 4 bases between them. The CDR3 DNA is TGTGCCACCAGTGATTCAGACACAGATACGCAGTATTTT. It translates to CATSDSDTDTQYF.

This clonotype was detected only a few times. This may be a read error, as it is one base from a much larger clone. This sequence joins TRBV6-2 or TRBV6-3 and TRBJ2-7; 10 bases map to TRBD2. CDR3 length equals 14 residues. The germline CDR1 and CDR2 sequences are MNHEY and SVGEGT. J gave up 9 bases and V 6 bases, and 11 bases lay outside the gene matches. The CDR3 DNA follows: TGTGCCAGCAGGTTTAGCGGGGGGACGAACGTGCAGTACTTC. Amino acids: CASRFSGGTNVQYF.

The gene calls are TRBV19 and TRBJ2-3; D is ambiguous. V lost 5 bases, J lost 1 base, and 13 bases lay in between. Germline CDR1 LNHDA, CDR2 SQIVND (reference sequence). The CDR3 is 15 amino acids. CDR3 sequence: CASSFMGTGTDTQYF. CDR3 in DNA: TGTGCCAGTAGTTTCATGGGTACGGGCACAGATACGCAGTATTTT. Full variable domain (missing parts from reference TRBV19 and TRBJ2-3): DGGITQSPKYLFRKEGQNVTLSCEQNLNHDAMYWYRQDPGQGLRLIYYSQIVNDFQKGDIAEGYSVSREKKESFPLTVTSAQKNPTAFYLCASSFMGTGTDTQYFGPGTRLTVL.

This rearrangement joins TRBV10-3 to TRBJ2-1, with D perhaps TRBD1 (5 bases). The length of the CDR3 is 14 residues. The ends were cut back, 11 bases at V and 3 bases at J, with 17 bases in the middle. Germline CDR1 ENHRY, CDR2 SYGVKD. The DNA of the CDR3 is TGTGCCCATCCTGAAGACAGCAGCTACAATGAGCAGTTCTTC. Encoded protein: CAHPEDSSYNEQFF.

This clonotype was seen only once. This rearrangement joins TRBV19 to TRBJ2-2; 11 nucleotides agree with TRBD2. V was pared by 9 bases and J by 3 bases, with 9 bases of the junction left unmatched. The CDR3 sequence is 16 residues long. Per germline, CDR1 LNHDA and CDR2 SQIVND (reference sequence). This CDR3 reads CASKLLAGAYTGELFF. Here the CDR3 DNA reads TGTGCCAGCAAGTTACTAGCGGGAGCGTACACCGGGGAGCTGTTTTTT.

The J gene is TRBJ1-6, the V gene TRBV11-3; D call uncertain. Per the germline V gene, CDR1 is SGHNT and CDR2 is YENEEA. The CDR3 is 13 amino acids. With 3 bases removed from V and 8 bases from J, the gap between germline ends came to 8 bases. The CDR3 here is CASSFGLHSPLHF. CDR3 bases: TGTGCCAGCAGCTTTGGGTTACATTCACCCCTCCACTTT.

This clonotype was counted at least ten times. The rearrangement links TRBV5-5 to TRBJ2-7; either TRBD1 or TRBD2 may fit D (5 bases each). Germline CDR1 SGHKS, CDR2 YYEKEE (reference sequence). The CDR3 has 14 amino acids. V lost 3 bases to trimming and J lost 3 bases, with 13 bases between them. This chain's CDR3 is CASSSLRDLYEQYF. The DNA of the CDR3 is TGTGCCAGCAGCTCCCTCCGGGACCTCTACGAGCAGTACTTC.

This clonotype appeared many times. This chain links TRBV15 with TRBJ2-7; D is uncertain. The CDR3 is 14 residues long. CDR1 LNHNV and CDR2 YYDKDF come from the germline V gene (reference sequence). V was trimmed by 5 bases and J by 6 bases, leaving 17 bases between them. The CDR3 DNA follows: TGTGCCACCAGCCGTGGAGCCGGCGCAGCCGAGCAGTACTTC. Its translation: CATSRGAGAAEQYF.